Described below is a single T cell receptor (beta chain) sequence and its context. This clone was detected only once. This receptor's antigen is unknown. Per-nucleotide qualities are absent, and no much larger clonotype sits a single base away. The sample comes from a study of shared clonotypes between healthy human individuals (dated by TCRdb to the early 2020s). About the investigation overall: The cohort included three men and a couple of women between 18 and 49 years of age. Per donor, three plates each were used for CD4 naive and CD4 memory, two for CD8 naive, and one for CD8 memory. Libraries were prepared and TCR repertoires were sequenced by different laboratories using diverse techniques, in order to increase sequencing depth and limit assay-specific biases. The study deeply sequenced blood TCR repertoires of about 5 healthy adults to estimate repertoire size and the extent of clonotype sharing between individuals. Between about 0.94 and 8.9 billion PBMCs per donor were obtained by leukapheresis.

Using the deep immunoSEQ assay, multiplex PCR amplified TCR CDR3 regions from genomic DNA. Extracted genomic DNA from each cell subset was distributed evenly across all wells of several immunoSEQ 96-well plates, and each plate was treated as a replicate. For sorted subsets, approximately 0.2 ug of genomic DNA, equivalent to around 30,000 T cell genomes, went into each replicate PCR. The purified libraries were quantified using a Qubit 3.0 fluorometer, sized with a Bioanalyzer 2100, and then quantified again using the KAPA Library Quantification kit. Every immunoSEQ 96-well plate was sequenced on a separate single-read 150-cycle Illumina NextSeq 550 flow cell. In the paper's pipeline: Because only junctional sequences without quality scores were contained in the immunoSEQ output, filtering matching that applied to full-length reads could not be performed. To assign V/J genes and CDR3, sequences were annotated against IMGT germline references using PyIR, a Python wrapper for IgBLAST v1.9. Any read was removed if the V/J assignment was weak (E-value above 1e-6), the CDR3 was missing, or the read contained stop codons, out-of-frame junctions, or ambiguous translated residues. V3J clonotypes were defined as sequences sharing an identical inferred V gene, J gene, and CDR3 amino acid sequence. Percentage overlap between repertoires was computed as shared unique clonotypes divided by the size of the smaller repertoire. Repertoire richness was assessed with RTK rarefaction, the Chao1 estimator, and Recon v2.1 estimates of unobserved clonotypes. Generation probabilities were computed with OLGA for all TCRbeta clonotypes obtained by the gDNA method from a few donors. The source is immuneACCESS, and TCRdb retained only in-frame sequences with V and J called. Part of the clones is not carried over; for the studies checked, unresolved V genes explain less than half of this, and the remainder is unexplained. Clone size and the V and J calls come from that table; the DNA yielded D and trimming. The sample table contains approximately 350,000 clones; only one count was recorded for roughly 70% of them. Clones ranked in the top ten supply 10% of the sample.

The donors were healthy, HIV-negative adults with no recently reported acute infections or vaccinations. Only Caucasian adults living in Nashville, Tennessee, USA were represented among the donors. CD4+ T cells were enriched by magnetic negative selection; naive cells were then positively selected on CD45RA, and the negative fraction formed the memory subset. Blood was obtained by leukapheresis, after which PBMCs were separated by Ficoll-Histopaque density gradient centrifugation and cryopreserved in liquid nitrogen vapor phase. Analytical flow cytometry was used to check the purity and quantity of every magnetically sorted T cell population. Each sorted fraction had its genomic DNA isolated and then quantified by UV absorbance on a Nanodrop 2000c. What the authors observed across the whole study: Naive subsets generally had larger estimated clonotype richness than memory subsets. Compared with non-shared clonotypes, the clonotypes found in all four sorted-subset donors had higher generation probabilities. Even with the large sequencing depth, rarefaction of the sorted-subset datasets indicated that sequencing was incomplete. Sharing across a few donors was observed for around 5% of naive CD4, 3% to 4% of naive CD8, about 2.5% of memory CD4, and about 0.38% of memory CD8 clonotypes. Sampling was restricted to blood, and TCR repertoires in tissues likely differ from the TCR repertoires found in blood. Pairwise subsampling indicated that sequencing depth was expected to affect the degree of clonotype sharing among donors. Because the study included only a small number of donors, the genetic and exposure-history diversity represented was limited.

CDR1 and CDR2 are read off the germline V gene (reference sequence) as MNHEY and SMNVEV. V lost 6 bases and J lost 9 bases; the stretch between them is 15 bases long. Including the terminal cysteine and phenylalanine, the CDR3 comprises 13 residues. CDR3 DNA is the only sequence kept; it has 39 bases, read in frame from the first base. The sample was memory CD4+ T cells sorted from blood. The label giving this sample's cell subset or site can be read as: CD45RA-negative fraction. The sequence derives from a man younger than 40 in good health. The sequence links TRBV27 to TRBJ1-5; the D segment could be TRBD1, given 6 matching bases. The nucleotide sequence reads TGTGCCAGCAGCCTCAGGGACATGACGCCCCAGCATTTT. It specifies CASSLRDMTPQHF.